Listed here are 10 T cell receptor beta chains from one sample, sequenced in a study of T cell repertoires in cytomegalovirus infection. No antigen has been assigned to these receptors. MiXCR was run by TCRdb on the reads, yielding one entry per CDR3 protein. The sample records under 450,000 distinct CDR3 sequences, around a third being singletons. The sequencing used cultured PBMCs, collected from culture after CMV antigen stimulation. All receptors come from a human donor in good health (CMV status not recorded). Some clones in this sample may be carry-over from other donors' samples.

This clonotype was observed a few times. The chain combines TRBV7-2 with TRBJ2-7; D uncertain. This CDR3 has 15 amino acids. Germline values: CDR1 SGHTA, CDR2 FQGNSA. Trimming removed 5 bases at V and 4 bases at J, with 18 bases between. In nucleotides, the CDR3 is TGTGCCAGCAGCCCCGGACCTCCCCTCACGTACGAGCAGTACTTC. Residues: CASSPGPPLTYEQYF.

In this sample, this clonotype turned up a few times. CDR3 protein: CAILYPAGGFETQYF. Here the CDR3 DNA reads TGTGCCATCCTATACCCCGCAGGGGGCTTCGAGACCCAGTACTTC. The rearrangement joins TRBV10-3 to TRBJ2-5; the match to TRBD1 covers 8 bases. The CDR3 contains 15 residues. Germline V lookup: CDR1 ENHRY, CDR2 SYGVKD. The ends lost 8 bases at V and 5 bases at J; junction bases unmatched: 13.

This chain links TRBV4-1 with TRBJ2-1, with TRBD2 matching over 12 bases. There are 16 residues in the CDR3. Per germline, CDR1 MGHRA and CDR2 YSYEKL. The V gene end was trimmed by 1 base and the J gene end by 12 bases; junction bases not matched to a gene: 10. The CDR3: CASSQVLPSGRAMQFF. The CDR3 coding sequence is TGCGCCAGCAGCCAAGTCTTGCCTAGCGGGAGGGCCATGCAGTTCTTC.

The chain combines TRBV10-2 with TRBJ1-1; D call uncertain. Deletions cut 4 bases from V and 6 bases from J, with 12 bases between. Looked up from germline, CDR1 is WSHSY and CDR2 is SAAADI. CDR3 length equals 13 residues. This chain's CDR3 is CASSVKQFAEAFF. The CDR3 bases are TGCGCCAGCAGTGTTAAACAGTTTGCTGAAGCTTTCTTT.

The chain combines TRBV19 with TRBJ1-1, with D possibly being TRBD1 (5 bases). The CDR3 totals 12 residues. V lost 7 bases, J lost 5 bases, and 11 bases lay in between. CDR1 is LNHDA, CDR2 SQIVND, per germline (reference sequence). As DNA, the CDR3 is TGTGCCAGTAAGGGGATGGGGACTGAAGCTTTCTTT. Its translation: CASKGMGTEAFF.

In this sample, this clonotype turned up a few times. The DNA for the CDR3 is TGCGCCAGCAGCCTAAACCCGGGACAGGGGAATGAAAAACTGTTTTTT. This translates into CASSLNPGQGNEKLFF. The V call is TRBV4-3, the J call TRBJ1-4; TRBD1 agrees at 10 bases. CDR3 length: 16 amino acids. Germline V gene sequence: CDR1 LGHNA, CDR2 YSLEER. The junction had 7 bases not matched to a gene; V was cut back by 4 bases and J by 5 bases.

V and J are TRBV4-1 and TRBJ2-2; 8 nucleotides match TRBD2. CDR3 length equals 20 residues. The V segment lost 5 bases and the J segment 2 bases; nucleotides outside the gene matches: 19. From germline, CDR1 is MGHRA and CDR2 YSYEKL. The CDR3 DNA reads TGCGCCAGCAGCTTTCCCTCAAGAGATAGCGGGGAAAGAAACACCGGGGAGCTGTTTTTT. Protein sequence: CASSFPSRDSGERNTGELFF.

The chain joins TRBV27 to TRBJ2-5, with 9 positions matching TRBD2. This CDR3 is built from 15 residues. V lost 3 bases and J lost 5; bases outside the gene matches: 7. The V gene's germline CDR1 is MNHEY and CDR2 SMNVEV (reference sequence). CDR3 in DNA: TGTGCCAGCAGTTTCATGGCGGGGGGGTCGGAGACCCAGTACTTC. Protein product: CASSFMAGGSETQYF.

This clonotype was seen a handful of times. The gene calls are TRBV6-1 and TRBJ2-7, with TRBD2 matching 11 bases. The CDR3 length is 15 residues. The germline CDR1 and CDR2 sequences are MNHNS and SASEGT. After removal of 7 bases from V and 4 bases from J, the junction contained 9 bases not matched to a gene. The CDR3 reads CASKRELAGVYEQYV. The CDR3 DNA follows: TGTGCCAGCAAAAGGGAACTAGCGGGAGTGTACGAGCAGTACGTC.

V gene TRBV27 combines with J gene TRBJ1-5, with D tentatively TRBD1 (5 bases). Trimming cost V 5 bases and J 0 bases, with 11 bases left between them. There are 15 residues in the CDR3. Germline-derived CDR1 and CDR2 are MNHEY and SMNVEV (reference sequence). The CDR3 DNA sequence: TGTGCCAGCAGTCCAGGGTGGAATAGCAATCAGCCCCAGCATTTT. Protein sequence: CASSPGWNSNQPQHF.